The 18 T cell receptor beta chains listed next were all sequenced from one sample in a study of shared clonotypes between healthy human individuals (dated by TCRdb to the early 2020s). Libraries came from the immunoSEQ multiplex PCR assay. TCRdb provides this immuneACCESS table in a form limited to in-frame rearrangements. Some clones are lacking; in checked studies, under half of them reflect an unresolved V gene, and why the rest are absent is not known. For this sample there are hundreds of thousands of clones; about 95% appear just once. Under 0.06% of the sample comes from the top ten. Sequencing was carried out using naive CD4+ T cells sorted from blood. Sample cell subset or site, as interpreted from the label and publication: CD45RA+ positively selected. The receptors stem from a woman in her thirties in good health.

CDR3 nucleotide sequence: TGTGCCTGGAGTGCTTTAAACACTGAAGCTTTCTTT. Translating it yields CAWSALNTEAFF. The V and J genes are TRBV30 and TRBJ1-1; D uncertain. Trimming removed 1 base from V and 2 bases from J, with 5 bases in between. The V gene's germline CDR1 is GTSNPN and CDR2 SVGIG (reference sequence). The CDR3 runs to 12 residues.

Turning to this clone: Likely a read error: the CDR3 ends without its conserved phenylalanine or tryptophan. No DNA is shown, since the ends of the CDR3 on it are uncertain; the CDR3 is the one TCRdb lists. The genes are TRBV11-3 and TRBJ2-7; TRBD1 is taken as the D call from the table, unchecked against the DNA. The CDR3 spans 12 residues, counting both ends. Germline values: CDR1 SGHNT, CDR2 YENEEA. CDR3 residues: CASRRTGALRPC.

J is TRBJ2-1 and V is TRBV5-4; D uncertain. This CDR3 has 13 amino acids. V was shortened by 0 bases and J by 4 bases, with 5 bases between the two germline ends. Per germline, CDR1 SGHNT and CDR2 YYREEE (reference sequence). In DNA form, the CDR3 reads TGTGCCAGCAGCTTGGGAAAGTACAATGAGCAGTTCTTC. This encodes CASSLGKYNEQFF.

V usage is TRBV30 and J usage is TRBJ2-5, with TRBD2 identical over 15 bases. CDR1 is GTSNPN and CDR2 is SVGIG in the germline V gene (reference sequence). This CDR3 spans 18 amino acids. The trim removed 2 bases at V and 3 bases at J, leaving 10 bases unmatched. CDR3 residues: CAWSLRTSGRGTKETQYF. The CDR3 DNA reads as TGTGCCTGGAGTTTGAGGACTAGCGGGAGGGGGACTAAAGAGACCCAGTACTTC.

The chain combines TRBV28 with TRBJ1-1; D uncertain. V was shortened by 5 bases and J by 8 bases, with 12 bases between the two germline ends. This CDR3 is built from 12 residues. The V gene's germline CDR1 is MDHEN and CDR2 SYDVKM. CDR3 DNA: TGTGCCAGCAGTACACGGGTTGGGGAAGCTTTCTTT. Translation: CASSTRVGEAFF.

This chain links TRBV2 with TRBJ2-3; D call uncertain. CDR1 is SNHLY, CDR2 FYNNEI, per germline. This CDR3 region has 14 residues. Trimming shortened V by 2 bases and J by 1 base, and 7 bases separated the two germline ends. The CDR3 DNA sequence: TGTGCCAGCAGTGAACCAGTGGGCACAGATACGCAGTATTTT. This translates into CASSEPVGTDTQYF.

With respect to this clone: A junction end diverges from the germline sequence, so it may reflect a read error. The V gene is TRBV2, the J gene TRBJ2-5; D is undetermined. CDR1 SNHLY and CDR2 FYNNEI come from the germline V gene. CDR3 length: 13 amino acids. CDR3 bases: TGTGCCAGCAGAGAAGCACTGCAAGAGACCCAGTACTTC. This translates into CASREALQETQYF.

The chain employs TRBV4-1 and TRBJ1-5, with D hard to call. The length of the CDR3 is 15 residues. CDR1 and CDR2 (germline): MGHRA, YSYEKL. V shed 4 bases and J shed 4 bases, with 14 bases lying between them. The DNA of the CDR3 is TGCGCCAGCAGCCCCAACACGCCGGCTAATCAGCCCCAGCATTTT. Protein product: CASSPNTPANQPQHF.

This chain connects TRBV11-2 to TRBJ1-4, with no clear D. V dropped 4 bases and J dropped 3 bases, with 15 bases sitting between them. Per the germline V gene, CDR1 is SGHAT and CDR2 is FQNNGV. CDR3 length equals 16 residues. The CDR3 here is CASSSGAHRANEKLFF. The CDR3 nucleotides are TGTGCCAGCAGCTCGGGAGCCCATCGGGCTAATGAAAAACTGTTTTTT.

The chain has TRBV28 and TRBJ1-4; 8 nucleotides line up with TRBD1. CDR1 and CDR2 (germline): MDHEN, SYDVKM. Trimming took 2 bases from V and 7 from J; bases not matched to a gene: 3. The CDR3 covers 14 residues. As DNA, the CDR3 is TGTGCCAGCAGTTTACAGGGGGCGGGTGAAAAACTGTTTTTT. Its translation: CASSLQGAGEKLFF. Drawing the rest from reference TRBV28 and TRBJ1-4, the complete variable domain is DVKVTQSSRYLVKRTGEKVFLECVQDMDHENMFWYRQDPGLGLRLIYFSYDVKMKEKGDIPEGYSVSREKKERFSLILESASTNQTSMYLCASSLQGAGEKLFFGSGTQLSVL.

The CDR3 DNA follows: TGTGCCAGCAGTTACCGCTCCGGAAGGGAGAACATTCAGTACTTC. This sequence encodes CASSYRSGRENIQYF. This rearrangement joins TRBV6-5 to TRBJ2-4; tentative D call: TRBD2 (5 bases). The CDR3 is 15 residues long. Germline V gives CDR1 MNHEY, CDR2 SVGAGI. V was cut by 2 bases and J by 7 bases, with 15 bases left in between.

In the case of this clone: This sample includes further DNA sequences coding for the same CDR3. This chain links TRBV6-1 with TRBJ1-5; unclear D gene. The CDR3 length is 13 residues. V was trimmed by 3 bases and J by 4 bases, leaving 7 bases between them. Germline V gene lookup returns CDR1 MNHNS and CDR2 SASEGT. The CDR3 nucleotides read TGTGCCAGCAGTGAGAGTGGAAATCAGCCCCAGCATTTT. It specifies CASSESGNQPQHF.

The genes are TRBV7-6 and TRBJ1-5; D perhaps matches TRBD1 (6 bases). V was trimmed by 5 bases and J by 4 bases, leaving 12 bases between them. There are 14 residues in the CDR3. CDR1 and CDR2 from the germline V gene are SGHVS and FNYEAQ. In nucleotides, the CDR3 is TGTGCCAGCAGCCAGGCCACAGGGAATCAGCCCCAGCATTTT. Translated, it gives CASSQATGNQPQHF. The full variable domain, in which reference TRBV7-6 and TRBJ1-5 provide the parts outside the CDR3, is GAGVSQSPRYKVTKRGQDVALRCDPISGHVSLYWYRQALGQGPEFLTYFNYEAQQDKSGLPNDRFSAERPEGSISTLTIQRTEQRDSAMYRCASSQATGNQPQHFGDGTRLSIL.

The chain employs TRBV5-6 and TRBJ2-5; tentatively, D is TRBD1 (5 bases). CDR3 length: 14 residues. The V gene's germline CDR1 is SGHDT and CDR2 YYEEEE. V was clipped by 4 bases and J by 3 bases, with 13 bases between them. This CDR3 reads CASSQVTAEETQYF. CDR3 bases: TGTGCCAGCAGCCAAGTGACAGCCGAAGAGACCCAGTACTTC.

The gene calls are TRBV7-3 and TRBJ2-7; 7 bases match TRBD2. The ends lost 5 bases at V and 4 bases at J; junction bases unmatched: 5. Germline CDR1 reads SGHTA; CDR2 reads FQGTGA. This CDR3 spans 13 amino acids. The CDR3 bases are TGTGCCAGCAGCCCAACGGGAGGATACGAGCAGTACTTC. The encoded protein is CASSPTGGYEQYF.

V gene TRBV5-1 combines with J gene TRBJ2-2; 7 positions agree with TRBD1. The germline gives CDR1 SGHRS, CDR2 YFSETQ. With 1 base clipped from V and 5 bases from J, the junction kept 8 bases outside the gene matches. The CDR3 is 16 residues long. CDR3: CASSLYPAGGTGELFF. In DNA, the CDR3 is TGCGCCAGCAGCTTGTATCCGGCAGGGGGAACCGGGGAGCTGTTTTTT. The complete variable domain, with remaining parts taken from reference TRBV5-1 and TRBJ2-2, reads KAGVTQTPRYLIKTRGQQVTLSCSPISGHRSVSWYQQTPGQGLQFLFEYFSETQRNKGNFPGRFSGRQFSNSRSEMNVSTLELGDSALYLCASSLYPAGGTGELFFGEGSRLTVL.

The DNA for the CDR3 is TGTGCCAGCAGCTTATCCCCCCTAGCCAGCCGAAATGAAAAACTGTTTTTT. Its protein product is CASSLSPLASRNEKLFF. This chain connects TRBV7-9 to TRBJ1-4, with no clear D. V lost 2 bases, J lost 5 bases, and 18 bases lay in between. Germline CDR1 reads SEHNR; CDR2 reads FQNEAQ (reference sequence). CDR3 length equals 17 residues.

The sample holds one count of this clone. The V call is TRBV6-5, the J call TRBJ2-3; TRBD1 aligns across 10 bases. This CDR3 has 15 amino acids. J lost 9 bases, V lost 0 bases, and 6 bases had no gene match. The germline V gene has CDR1 MNHEY and CDR2 SVGAGI. CDR3 loop: CASSYSGTGERTQYF. The CDR3 coding sequence is TGTGCCAGCAGTTACTCCGGGACAGGGGAGCGGACGCAGTATTTT.